Listed here is a single T cell receptor beta chain. Per the original data handling: Nucleated cell counts were estimated from reference gene primer amplification. Assay: immunoSEQ multiplex PCR; the TCRdb copy retains only in-frame clones and omits some. The DNA was the basis for D and trimming; V, J and clone size are from that table. The table shows about 250,000 clones, with about nine tenths occurring only once. This specimen comes from a study of blood T cell repertoires in COVID-19. Categorization into cohorts depended on clinical history that participants reported. Deletions cut 5 bases from V and 5 bases from J, with 12 bases between. CDR1 and CDR2 (germline): SGHNT, YENEEA. This CDR3 region has 13 residues.

The chain joins TRBV11-3 to TRBJ1-1, with D uncertain. Specimen: PBMCs or T cells enriched from blood (not recorded which). The TCR originated in a man aged 35-49 years who had recovered from COVID-19. CDR3 sequence reads: CASSPRSGTEAFF. The CDR3 DNA sequence: TGTGCCAGCAGCCCCAGGTCGGGAACTGAAGCTTTCTTT.